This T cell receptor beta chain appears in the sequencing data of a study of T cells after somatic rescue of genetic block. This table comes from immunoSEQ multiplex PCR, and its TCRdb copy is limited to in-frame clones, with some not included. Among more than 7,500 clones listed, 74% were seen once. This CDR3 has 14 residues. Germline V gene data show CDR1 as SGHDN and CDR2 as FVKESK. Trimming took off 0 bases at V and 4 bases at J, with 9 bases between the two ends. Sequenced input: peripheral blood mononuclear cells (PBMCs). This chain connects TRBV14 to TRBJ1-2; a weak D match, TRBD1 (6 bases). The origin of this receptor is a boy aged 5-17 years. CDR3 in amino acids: CASSQETGSYGYTF. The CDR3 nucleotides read TGTGCCAGCAGCCAAGAGACAGGTAGCTATGGCTACACCTTC.